Each of the 13 T cell receptor beta chains below was sequenced from the same sample in a study of T cell responses to AZD1222 COVID-19 vaccine listed by TCRdb under 2021. Read against the paper, the sample's time point label means: baseline before first vaccination. Libraries were prepared through the immunoSEQ multiplex PCR assay. TCRdb mirrors the immuneACCESS table, restricted to in-frame sequences. Some clones are absent from its copies; in checked studies, under half trace to an unresolved V gene, and the reason for the others is unknown. This sample lists 120,000 or so clones; more than 70% were detected once. Over 9.5% of the sample goes to the ten largest clones. The sample consisted of peripheral blood, taken on day 0 of AZD1222 vaccination. Receptors originate from an adult in good health.

The chain joins TRBV12-3 or TRBV12-4 to TRBJ1-3, with D unclear. The CDR3 loop spans 13 amino acids. The V and J ends lost 3 bases and 5 bases respectively, with 8 bases between them. The chain's CDR3 is CASSFTGRNTIYF. CDR3 nucleotides: TGTGCCAGCAGTTTTACCGGCAGAAACACCATATATTTT.

This chain joins TRBV30 and TRBJ1-3; the D is unclear. V lost 4 bases, J lost 4 bases, and 11 bases lay in between. The CDR3 is 13 amino acids. Germline assignment: CDR1 GTSNPN and CDR2 SVGIG (reference sequence). DNA of the CDR3: TGTGCCTGGACGGCGAGTCTAGGAAACACCATATATTTT. Its protein product is CAWTASLGNTIYF.

The chain employs TRBV27 and TRBJ2-1; tentative D call: TRBD2 (6 bases). Germline V gene sequence: CDR1 MNHEY, CDR2 SMNVEV (reference sequence). This CDR3 is built from 15 residues. The germline V and J ends were trimmed by 6 bases and 2 bases, with 14 bases remaining between them. CDR3 region: CASSQGLPPYNEQFF. The CDR3, as DNA: TGTGCCAGCAGCCAGGGACTGCCACCCTACAATGAGCAGTTCTTC.

V is TRBV5-1 and J is TRBJ1-1; D uncertain. Germline CDR1 is SGHRS and CDR2 is YFSETQ. The CDR3 contains 14 residues. Trimming pared 0 bases from V and 7 bases from J, leaving 13 bases between. Written as DNA, the CDR3 is TGCGCCAGCAGCTTGGAAGTCCACGGCGGTGAAGCTTTCTTT. This codes for CASSLEVHGGEAFF. Combining the CDR3 with reference TRBV5-1 and TRBJ1-1 gives the whole variable domain KAGVTQTPRYLIKTRGQQVTLSCSPISGHRSVSWYQQTPGQGLQFLFEYFSETQRNKGNFPGRFSGRQFSNSRSEMNVSTLELGDSALYLCASSLEVHGGEAFFGQGTRLTVV.

This chain uses TRBV10-1 with TRBJ2-7, with 9 nucleotides matching TRBD1. CDR1 is WNHNN and CDR2 is SYGVQD in the germline V gene (reference sequence). Unmatched junction bases numbered 9, after V lost 2 bases and J lost 4 bases. This CDR3 has 16 amino acids. The CDR3 DNA follows: TGCGCCAGCAGTGAGACCGGGACAGGGACCATATACGAGCAGTACTTC. The encoded protein is CASSETGTGTIYEQYF.

This rearrangement joins TRBV5-8 to TRBJ1-5; D is uncertain. Trimming took off 4 bases at V and 1 base at J, with 12 bases between the two ends. Germline V gives CDR1 SGHTS, CDR2 YDEGEE. The CDR3 length is 15 residues. The CDR3 sequence is CASSHEKRSNQPQHF. CDR3 DNA: TGTGCCAGCAGCCACGAGAAGAGGAGCAATCAGCCCCAGCATTTT.

V gene TRBV11-1 combines with J gene TRBJ1-2; D remains ambiguous. The CDR3 loop spans 14 amino acids. Germline CDR1 is SGHAT and CDR2 is FQDESV (reference sequence). Between the trimmed V and J ends, which lost 1 base and 4 bases, there was a span of 10 bases. CDR3: CASSLGGMGYGYTF. The CDR3, as DNA: TGTGCCAGCAGCTTAGGTGGCATGGGCTATGGCTACACCTTC.

The chain carries TRBV3-1 (or the pseudogene TRBV3-2) and TRBJ2-1, with D possibly being TRBD1 or TRBD2 (6 bases each). Germline values: CDR1 LGHDT, CDR2 YNNKEL (reference sequence). There are 15 residues in the CDR3. V was shortened by 1 base and J by 6 bases, with 13 bases between the two germline ends. CDR3 DNA: TGTGCCAGCAGCCAAGTGTGGGGGGCTGGCAATGAGCAGTTCTTC. It encodes CASSQVWGAGNEQFF.

The chain links TRBV5-1 to TRBJ2-6; D is undetermined. The germline V and J ends were trimmed by 3 bases and 1 base, with 8 bases remaining between them. Germline V gene sequence: CDR1 SGHRS, CDR2 YFSETQ. The CDR3 runs 15 residues. This CDR3 is CASSSTASGANVLTF. For the CDR3, the DNA is TGCGCCAGCAGCTCTACAGCGTCTGGGGCCAACGTCCTGACTTTC. Together with reference TRBV5-1 and TRBJ2-6, the CDR3 gives the full variable domain: KAGVTQTPRYLIKTRGQQVTLSCSPISGHRSVSWYQQTPGQGLQFLFEYFSETQRNKGNFPGRFSGRQFSNSRSEMNVSTLELGDSALYLCASSSTASGANVLTFGAGSRLTVL.

This sequence joins TRBV5-1 and TRBJ1-2; 7 bases match TRBD1. J lost 8 bases, V lost 4 bases, and 17 bases had no gene match. From germline, CDR1 is SGHRS and CDR2 YFSETQ. The CDR3 covers 16 residues. The CDR3 sequence is CASSPIAGGTGVGYTF. CDR3 coding DNA: TGCGCCAGCAGCCCCATCGCTGGAGGAACAGGGGTCGGCTACACCTTC.

The CDR3 reads CSVDITADGKLFF. The CDR3, as DNA: TGCAGCGTTGATATCACGGCAGATGGAAAACTGTTTTTT. The V gene is TRBV29-1, the J gene TRBJ1-4; D is uncertain. The CDR3 length is 13 residues. The V and J ends lost 3 bases and 10 bases respectively, with 15 bases between them. The germline CDR1 and CDR2 sequences are SQVTM and ANQGSEA. The full variable domain, completed using reference TRBV29-1 and TRBJ1-4, is SAVISQKPSRDICQRGTSLTIQCQVDSQVTMMFWYRQQPGQSLTLIATANQGSEATYESGFVIDKFPISRPNLTFSTLTVSNMSPEDSSIYLCSVDITADGKLFFGSGTQLSVL.

The gene calls are TRBV18 and TRBJ2-3; D gene ambiguous. The CDR3 runs to 14 residues. Germline CDR1 is KGHSH and CDR2 is LQKENI. The V end was cut by 2 bases, the J end by 0 bases, with 6 bases between. The CDR3 reads CASSPAPSTDTQYF. Here the CDR3 DNA reads TGTGCCAGCTCACCAGCTCCTAGCACAGATACGCAGTATTTT. The full variable domain, in which reference TRBV18 and TRBJ2-3 provide the parts outside the CDR3, is NAGVMQNPRHLVRRRGQEARLRCSPMKGHSHVYWYRQLPEEGLKFMVYLQKENIIDESGMPKERFSAEFPKEGPSILRIQQVVRGDSAAYFCASSPAPSTDTQYFGPGTRLTVL.

V is TRBV2 and J is TRBJ1-1; TRBD1 aligns across 9 bases. Germline lookup yields CDR1 SNHLY and CDR2 FYNNEI. With 8 bases clipped from V and 1 base from J, the junction kept 14 bases outside the gene matches. The CDR3 sequence is 17 residues long. The CDR3 is CASLTNRGLRGNTEAFF. CDR3 in DNA: TGTGCCAGCTTGACCAACAGGGGGCTTAGGGGGAACACTGAAGCTTTCTTT.